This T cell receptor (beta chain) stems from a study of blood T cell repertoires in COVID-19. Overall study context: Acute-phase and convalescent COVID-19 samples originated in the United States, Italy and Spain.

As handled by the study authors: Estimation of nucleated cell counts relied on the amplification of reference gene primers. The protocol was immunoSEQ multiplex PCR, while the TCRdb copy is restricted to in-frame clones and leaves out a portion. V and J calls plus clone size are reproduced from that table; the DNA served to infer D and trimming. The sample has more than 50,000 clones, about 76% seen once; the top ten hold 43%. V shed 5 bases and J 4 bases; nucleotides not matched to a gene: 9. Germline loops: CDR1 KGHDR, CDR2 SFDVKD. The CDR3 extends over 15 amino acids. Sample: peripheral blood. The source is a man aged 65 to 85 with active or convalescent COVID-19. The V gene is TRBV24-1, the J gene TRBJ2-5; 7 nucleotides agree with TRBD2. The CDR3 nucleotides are TGTGCCACCAGTGTCCTGGGAGGGAGGGGAGAGACCCAGTACTTC. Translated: CATSVLGGRGETQYF.